These 15 T cell receptor beta chains were all obtained from the same sample, sequenced in a study of cytomegalovirus exposure and HLA in healthy donors. The study ran its PCR with 60 Vbeta and 13 Jbeta primers. Using immunoSEQ multiplex PCR, the repertoire was profiled, and TCRdb retains in-frame clones only, with some absent. The repertoire includes tens of thousands of clones, over 75% of them detected once, and about 1.2% sits in the top ten. The specimen was PBMCs. The receptors were gathered from a girl aged 2-10 years in good health and CMV-seropositive.

The chain joins TRBV6-6 to TRBJ2-3; 10 positions match TRBD2. Trimming cost V 6 bases and J 1 base; bases outside gene matches: 4. Germline V gene sequence: CDR1 MNHNY, CDR2 SVGAGI (reference sequence). This CDR3 spans 15 amino acids. The CDR3 sequence is CASSPGLAGTDTQYF. The DNA for the CDR3 is TGTGCCAGCAGCCCCGGACTAGCGGGCACAGATACGCAGTATTTT.

The CDR3 protein is CASSLGLGAQKDTQYF. Here the CDR3 DNA reads TGTGCCAGCAGCTTAGGGCTGGGGGCGCAGAAAGATACGCAGTATTTT. This chain connects TRBV7-2 to TRBJ2-3; D is perhaps TRBD1 (6 bases). The CDR3 loop spans 16 amino acids. Trimming shortened V by 1 base and J by 5 bases, and 16 bases separated the two germline ends. Germline loops: CDR1 SGHTA, CDR2 FQGNSA.

The V call is TRBV5-6, the J call TRBJ1-2; a possible D gene is TRBD1 (5 bases). V was pared by 0 bases and J by 6 bases, with 15 bases between. The CDR3 loop spans 15 amino acids. CDR1 is SGHDT and CDR2 is YYEEEE in the germline V gene. The CDR3 region is CASSLALGGVDGYTF. The DNA of the CDR3 is TGTGCCAGCAGCTTGGCCCTCGGAGGGGTGGATGGCTACACCTTC. The whole variable domain, filled in from reference TRBV5-6 and TRBJ1-2, reads DAGVTQSPTHLIKTRGQQVTLRCSPKSGHDTVSWYQQALGQGPQFIFQYYEEEERQRGNFPDRFSGHQFPNYSSELNVNALLLGDSALYLCASSLALGGVDGYTFGSGTRLTVV.

The chain employs TRBV6-6 and TRBJ2-7; tentatively, D is TRBD1 (5 bases). Germline V CDR1 and CDR2: MNHNY, SVGAGI (reference sequence). This CDR3 region has 13 residues. V was shortened by 0 bases and J by 7 bases, with 10 bases between the two germline ends. CDR3 sequence (DNA): TGTGCCAGCAGTTACTCGTTTCAGGGAGAGCAGTACTTC. It is translated as CASSYSFQGEQYF.

The chain recombines TRBV7-2 with TRBJ2-5; 12 nucleotides align to TRBD2. The V gene end was trimmed by 5 bases and the J gene end by 5 bases; junction bases not matched to a gene: 3. Germline CDR1 is SGHTA and CDR2 is FQGNSA. The CDR3 has 14 amino acids. CDR3: CASSRLAGVETQYF. The CDR3 nucleotides are TGTGCCAGCAGCCGACTAGCGGGAGTCGAGACCCAGTACTTC.

The chain links TRBV7-2 to TRBJ2-5; tentatively, D is TRBD1 (7 bases). Trimming left V 0 bases short and J 6 bases short, with 11 bases between. The CDR3 spans 14 residues. CDR1 and CDR2 (germline): SGHTA, FQGNSA. CDR3: CASSLAQGGKTQYF. CDR3 nucleotide sequence: TGTGCCAGCAGCTTAGCGCAGGGGGGAAAGACCCAGTACTTC. Full variable domain (remainder filled in from reference TRBV7-2 and TRBJ2-5): GAGVSQSPSNKVTEKGKDVELRCDPISGHTALYWYRQSLGQGLEFLIYFQGNSAPDKSGLPSDRFSAERTGGSVSTLTIQRTQQEDSAVYLCASSLAQGGKTQYFGPGTRLLVL.

The genes are TRBV19 and TRBJ2-7; TRBD1 matches at 8 bases. Looked up from germline, CDR1 is LNHDA and CDR2 is SQIVND (reference sequence). The CDR3 contains 13 residues. The J segment lost 4 bases and the V segment lost 3 bases, leaving 2 bases of the junction unmatched. The CDR3 region has the DNA TGTGCCAGTAGTATCGGGACAGGTTACGAGCAGTACTTC. It yields the protein CASSIGTGYEQYF. Filled out from reference TRBV19 and TRBJ2-7, the complete variable domain reads DGGITQSPKYLFRKEGQNVTLSCEQNLNHDAMYWYRQDPGQGLRLIYYSQIVNDFQKGDIAEGYSVSREKKESFPLTVTSAQKNPTAFYLCASSIGTGYEQYFGPGTRLTVT.

The chain combines TRBV19 with TRBJ1-1; a possible D gene is TRBD1 (6 bases). The CDR3 length is 15 residues. Deletions cut 1 base from V and 7 bases from J, with 16 bases between. CDR1 is LNHDA and CDR2 is SQIVND in the germline V gene (reference sequence). The CDR3 is CASSIGRIGQSEAFF. DNA of the CDR3: TGTGCCAGTAGTATAGGCCGAATAGGACAGAGTGAAGCTTTCTTT. The complete variable domain, with remaining parts taken from reference TRBV19 and TRBJ1-1, reads DGGITQSPKYLFRKEGQNVTLSCEQNLNHDAMYWYRQDPGQGLRLIYYSQIVNDFQKGDIAEGYSVSREKKESFPLTVTSAQKNPTAFYLCASSIGRIGQSEAFFGQGTRLTVV.

The CDR3 region is CASSLKGSGAGVYEQYF. The DNA for the CDR3 is TGTGCCAGCAGCCTAAAGGGATCCGGGGCAGGGGTGTACGAGCAGTACTTC. The chain employs TRBV27 and TRBJ2-7; TRBD1 might be the D (6 bases). The CDR3 has 17 residues. The germline gives CDR1 MNHEY, CDR2 SMNVEV (reference sequence). Trimming removed 6 bases from V and 4 bases from J, with 25 bases in between.

This clone turned up a few times. The chain employs TRBV7-2 and TRBJ2-7; D perhaps matches TRBD2 (7 bases). Germline V gives CDR1 SGHTA, CDR2 FQGNSA. CDR3 length: 12 residues. V lost 5 bases, J lost 9 bases, and 14 bases lay in between. The DNA of the CDR3 is TGTGCCAGCAGCCACCCCGGGGGGCTGCAGTACTTC. This sequence encodes CASSHPGGLQYF.

The chain has TRBV4-2 and TRBJ1-5; D remains unclear. Germline V gene sequence: CDR1 LGHNA, CDR2 YNFKEQ. This CDR3 has 18 residues. V dropped 4 bases and J dropped 5 bases, with 24 bases sitting between them. This CDR3 reads CASSRYSHGEDADQPQHF. CDR3 sequence (DNA): TGTGCCAGCAGCCGATACTCCCACGGGGAGGACGCGGATCAGCCCCAGCATTTT.

The rearrangement links TRBV30 to TRBJ1-2, with TRBD1 as a possible D gene (5 bases). V lost 3 bases and J 8 bases, leaving 10 bases between the germline ends. CDR1 is GTSNPN, CDR2 SVGIG, per germline (reference sequence). The CDR3 is 11 residues long. The DNA for the CDR3 is TGTGCCTGGAGCAGGGAGGGAGGCTACACCTTC. As protein: CAWSREGGYTF.

J is TRBJ2-7 and V is TRBV9, with D possibly being TRBD2 (7 bases). Germline CDR1 reads SGDLS; CDR2 reads YYNGEE. Trimming cost V 0 bases and J 5 bases, with 24 bases left between them. The CDR3 loop spans 18 amino acids. The CDR3 sequence is CASSVERGRAGVPNEQYF. The CDR3 DNA is TGTGCCAGCAGCGTAGAGCGGGGAAGGGCAGGGGTTCCCAACGAGCAGTACTTC.

This clone was observed a handful of times. The chain recombines TRBV28 with TRBJ1-5; D perhaps matches TRBD1 (5 bases). Trimming cost V 5 bases and J 2 bases, with 31 bases left between them. The CDR3 extends over 21 amino acids. Germline CDR1 MDHEN, CDR2 SYDVKM. This CDR3 is CASSTFLPKGNDLAGNQPQHF. For the CDR3, the DNA is TGTGCCAGCAGTACCTTTCTGCCCAAGGGGAATGATTTAGCAGGCAATCAGCCCCAGCATTTT.

The J gene is TRBJ1-1, the V gene TRBV28; the D is unclear. Deletions cut 2 bases from V and 4 bases from J, with 11 bases between. CDR3 length equals 14 residues. From germline, CDR1 is MDHEN and CDR2 SYDVKM. CDR3 DNA sequence: TGTGCCAGCAGTTTACGGACTGAGGGCACTGAAGCTTTCTTT. Residues: CASSLRTEGTEAFF.